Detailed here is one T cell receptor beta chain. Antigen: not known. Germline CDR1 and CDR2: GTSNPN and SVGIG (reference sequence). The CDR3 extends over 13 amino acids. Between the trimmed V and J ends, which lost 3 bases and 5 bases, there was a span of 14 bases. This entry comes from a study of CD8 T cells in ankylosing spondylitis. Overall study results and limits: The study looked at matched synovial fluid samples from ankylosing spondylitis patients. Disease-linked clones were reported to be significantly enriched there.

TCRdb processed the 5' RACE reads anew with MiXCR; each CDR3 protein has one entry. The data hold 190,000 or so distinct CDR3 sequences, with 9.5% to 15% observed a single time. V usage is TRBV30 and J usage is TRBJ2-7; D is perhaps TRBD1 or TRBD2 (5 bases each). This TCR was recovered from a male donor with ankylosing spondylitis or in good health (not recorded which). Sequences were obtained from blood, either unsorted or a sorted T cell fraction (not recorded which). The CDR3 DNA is TGTGCCTGGAGACCAATCGGGGCCCACGAGCAGTACTTC. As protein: CAWRPIGAHEQYF.